This T cell receptor beta chain stems from a study of blood T cells in healthy people across ages. Notes on the study in general: Naive CD4+ cell counts and diversity both ran higher in long-lived than in aged donors.

PCR was performed a second time for about 7 to 12 cycles using a sample-barcoded 5' primer and a J-beta primer mix. Each sample yielded at least 3 million CDR3-containing paired-end reads. TCRdb reprocessed the 5' RACE reads with MiXCR, giving one entry per CDR3 protein. The repertoire holds about 640,000 distinct CDR3 sequences, with around three fifths as singletons. The donors, healthy Caucasians from Russia, were aged 6 to 90. Isolating PBMCs gave at least 6.5 million of these cells per sample. As for this clonotype: Its antigen is unknown.

Germline V lookup: CDR1 DFQATT, CDR2 SNEGSKA (reference sequence). Unmatched junction bases numbered 8, after V lost 5 bases and J lost 6 bases. The CDR3 sequence is 14 residues long. The origin of this receptor is a man between 60 and 75 years old in good health. The chain is built from TRBV20-1 and TRBJ1-4; 8 bases are shared with TRBD1. The sequenced material came from blood. CDR3 in DNA: TGCAGTGCTCAAACAGGGGGGTCGGATGAAAAACTGTTTTTT. Translated: CSAQTGGSDEKLFF.